This T cell receptor beta chain was captured by sequencing in a study of regulatory T cells in long-lasting Graves disease. Regarding time point: newly diagnosed GD, antithyroid drugs for less than 3 months. Extracted PBMC RNA gave rise to the TCR library. This clonotype was detected only a few times. Its antigen is still unknown. Library construction for TCR beta used iRepertoire HTBI primers and Arm-PCR of CDR3 regions. TCRdb recomputed calls from the multiplex PCR reads with MiXCR, one row per CDR3 protein. The sample gives about 420,000 distinct CDR3 sequences, approximately 16% of which show up once; 23% is in the top ten. Study results and limitations: Accuracy may have been reduced by the small sample size. The analysis examined peripheral blood only and excluded thyroid tissue.

V gave up 5 bases and J gave up 0 bases, with 14 bases separating them. The CDR3 has 15 residues. Germline V gives CDR1 SEHNR, CDR2 FQNEAQ (reference sequence). This sample was also put to use in a study of T cells in Graves' hyperthyroidism and ophthalmopathy. From that paper: Primed by the HTBI set, a first-round RT-PCR was run on the TCR CDR3.

The V and J genes are TRBV7-9 and TRBJ2-7; possible D gene TRBD1, 8 bases. This sequence was found in a woman aged 18 to 35 with Graves disease. Sequencing was performed on peripheral blood mononuclear cells (PBMCs), taken at new diagnosis, from a patient treated with antithyroid drugs. CDR3 sequence (DNA): TGTGCCAGCAGCGGGGGGGGACAGGCCTCCTACGAGCAGTACTTC. Translation gives CASSGGGQASYEQYF.